The source of this T cell receptor beta chain is a study of blood T cell repertoires in COVID-19. Study-level background: The origin of the acute and convalescent COVID-19 samples was the United States, Italy and Spain. Nucleic acid was either cDNA or gDNA, and it came from T cells, B-cell-depleted T cells, or PBMCs.

Unmatched junction bases numbered 7, after V lost 6 bases and J lost 7 bases. Germline lookup yields CDR1 MNHEY and CDR2 SVGAGI. The CDR3 length is 14 residues. As processed by the authors: Quantification of nucleated cells was approximated via reference gene primer amplification. Using immunoSEQ multiplex PCR, the repertoire was profiled, and TCRdb retains in-frame clones only, with some absent. V and J calls and clone size are those listed in that table; D and trimming were worked out from the DNA. Of about 270,000 clones in the sample, 86% were seen once. The genes are TRBV6-5 and TRBJ2-3, with 10 bases lining up with TRBD1. This clonotype was sampled from a woman in her seventies with COVID-19, enrolled during active disease. Sequencing was carried out using peripheral blood. In DNA, the CDR3 is TGTGCCAGCAGCCGGGACAGGGGACCGTATACGCAGTATTTT. It codes for CASSRDRGPYTQYF.